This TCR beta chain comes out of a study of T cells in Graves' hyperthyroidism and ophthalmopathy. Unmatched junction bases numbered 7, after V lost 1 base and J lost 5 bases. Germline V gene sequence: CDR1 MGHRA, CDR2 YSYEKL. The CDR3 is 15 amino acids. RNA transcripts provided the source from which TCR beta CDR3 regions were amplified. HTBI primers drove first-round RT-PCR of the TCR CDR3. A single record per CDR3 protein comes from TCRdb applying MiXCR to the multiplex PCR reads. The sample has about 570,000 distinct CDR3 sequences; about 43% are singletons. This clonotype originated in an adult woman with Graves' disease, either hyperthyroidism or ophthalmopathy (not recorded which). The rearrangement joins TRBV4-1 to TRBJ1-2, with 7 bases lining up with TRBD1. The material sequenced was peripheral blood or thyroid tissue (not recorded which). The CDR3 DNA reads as TGCGCCAGCAGCCAAGCATCCGACAGGGCATATGGCTACACCTTC. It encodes CASSQASDRAYGYTF.